Following are 13 T cell receptor beta chains from one sample sequenced in a study of blood T cells in healthy people across ages. It was with a sample-barcoded 5' primer and a J-beta primer mix that a second PCR of about 6 to 12 cycles was run. TCRdb reprocessed the 5' RACE reads with MiXCR, giving one entry per CDR3 protein. This table has approximately 760,000 distinct CDR3 sequences, 25% appearing once. This sample was shared with a second study, whose subject was T cells of mothers and their children.

Specimen: blood. These receptors were taken from a boy aged 5-17 years in good health.

This clonotype has a count of ten or more. The V and J genes are TRBV6-5 and TRBJ2-5; maybe TRBD2 (5 bases). The CDR3 runs 11 residues. Germline lookup yields CDR1 MNHEY and CDR2 SVGAGI. The CDR3 DNA is TGTTCCACTAGGCGCCAAGAGACCCAGTACTTC. Translated, it gives CSTRRQETQYF.

The chain is built from TRBV3-1 and TRBJ2-3; D is undetermined. From germline, CDR1 is LGHDT and CDR2 YNNKEL (reference sequence). The CDR3 runs to 13 residues. Trimming removed 0 bases from V and 10 bases from J, with 11 bases in between. The CDR3 bases are TGTGCCAGCAGCCAAGATCGGAGTAATGCGCAGTATTTT. It is translated as CASSQDRSNAQYF.

This clonotype was seen repeatedly, ten times or more. The rearrangement uses TRBV29-1 and TRBJ2-3; the match to TRBD1 covers 7 bases. The germline CDR1 and CDR2 sequences are SQVTM and ANQGSEA. The junction had 6 bases not matched to a gene; V was cut back by 7 bases and J by 8 bases. The CDR3 extends over 11 amino acids. The DNA for the CDR3 is TGCAGCGCCGGGACAGAGGGTACGCAGTATTTT. Its translation: CSAGTEGTQYF.

The chain links TRBV6-5 to TRBJ2-1; 9 bases line up with TRBD2. The germline CDR1 and CDR2 sequences are MNHEY and SVGAGI. V was pared by 6 bases and J by 5 bases, with 8 bases of the junction left unmatched. This CDR3 is built from 15 residues. Here the CDR3 DNA reads TGTGCCAGCAGAATAGCGGGAGCTGGGAACAATGAGCAGTTCTTC. Protein: CASRIAGAGNNEQFF.

Only a few counts were recorded for this clonotype. V and J are TRBV7-9 and TRBJ1-2; D is undetermined. V gave up 2 bases and J gave up 0 bases, with 13 bases separating them. The germline V gene encodes CDR1 SEHNR and CDR2 FQNEAQ (reference sequence). This CDR3 comprises 16 residues. This CDR3 reads CASSLLSTGANYGYTF. Here the CDR3 DNA reads TGTGCCAGCAGCTTACTTTCGACCGGAGCTAACTATGGCTACACCTTC.

The V and J genes are TRBV4-1 and TRBJ2-5; TRBD2 might be the D (6 bases). The tail of the sequence fits TRBJ2-7 better, so the J call may be wrong. CDR1 is MGHRA and CDR2 is YSYEKL in the germline V gene. The CDR3 has 17 amino acids. The CDR3: CASSQDSVLANSGEQYF. CDR3 nucleotides: TGCGCCAGCAGCCAAGATTCTGTACTAGCAAATTCCGGCGAGCAGTACTTC.

A few counts support this clonotype. The rearrangement links TRBV4-3 to TRBJ2-1, with D possibly being TRBD1 (6 bases). Germline CDR1 is LGHNA and CDR2 is YSLEER. The V end was cut by 0 bases, the J end by 1 base, with 10 bases between. This CDR3 region has 16 residues. CDR3 amino acids: CASSQDRGTSYNEQFF. The DNA for the CDR3 is TGCGCCAGCAGCCAAGATAGGGGGACATCCTACAATGAGCAGTTCTTC.

This clonotype has more than one count but fewer than ten. CDR3 DNA: TGTGCCAGCAGTCTACAGGGGGGAAGCGGTAACTATGGCTACACCTTC. As protein: CASSLQGGSGNYGYTF. The chain combines TRBV6-5 with TRBJ1-2, with TRBD1 identical over 8 bases. From germline, CDR1 is MNHEY and CDR2 SVGAGI. The trim removed 5 bases at V and 1 base at J, leaving 9 bases unmatched. The CDR3 is 16 amino acids.

The V call is TRBV12-3 or TRBV12-4, the J call TRBJ2-5; D is perhaps TRBD1 (6 bases). The V gene lost 6 bases and the J gene lost 5 bases, with 10 bases spanning the gap. CDR3 size: 12 residues. The CDR3 region has the DNA TGTGCCAGCAGCAGGGGATCGGAGACCCAGTACTTC. Its protein product is CASSRGSETQYF.

This clonotype was observed many times. J is TRBJ2-3 and V is TRBV29-1; possibly TRBD1 for D (5 bases). Germline V gene data show CDR1 as SQVTM and CDR2 as ANQGSEA. The CDR3 covers 14 residues. V lost 5 bases, J lost 0 bases, and 12 bases lay in between. The CDR3 loop is CSVLGHSSTDTQYF. The CDR3 nucleotides are TGCAGCGTTCTAGGACACTCTAGCACAGATACGCAGTATTTT.

The J gene is TRBJ1-1, the V gene TRBV6-1, with D possibly matching TRBD1 (6 bases). Between the trimmed V and J ends, which lost 7 bases and 7 bases, there was a span of 16 bases. This CDR3 is 13 amino acids long. CDR1 and CDR2 (germline): MNHNS, SASEGT. CDR3 region: CASNFGGAVEAFF. In DNA, the CDR3 is TGTGCCAGCAATTTCGGGGGCGCGGTTGAAGCTTTCTTT.

This clonotype came up once. The V call is TRBV6-1, the J call TRBJ2-1; no definite D call. The CDR3 contains 14 residues. Germline CDR1 reads MNHNS; CDR2 reads SASEGT. Trimming took off 5 bases at V and 6 bases at J, with 14 bases between the two ends. CDR3 in DNA: TGTGCCAGCAGTAAGGGCGAGGCGGCCAATGAGCAGTTCTTC. Amino acids: CASSKGEAANEQFF.

The chain carries TRBV10-3 and TRBJ2-5; 11 bases fit TRBD2. J lost 1 base, V lost 4 bases, and 11 bases had no gene match. Germline loops: CDR1 ENHRY, CDR2 SYGVKD. This CDR3 has 18 amino acids. CDR3 sequence: CAISGGPATSGIQETQYF. The CDR3 DNA reads TGTGCCATCAGTGGAGGCCCCGCGACTAGCGGGATCCAAGAGACCCAGTACTTC.